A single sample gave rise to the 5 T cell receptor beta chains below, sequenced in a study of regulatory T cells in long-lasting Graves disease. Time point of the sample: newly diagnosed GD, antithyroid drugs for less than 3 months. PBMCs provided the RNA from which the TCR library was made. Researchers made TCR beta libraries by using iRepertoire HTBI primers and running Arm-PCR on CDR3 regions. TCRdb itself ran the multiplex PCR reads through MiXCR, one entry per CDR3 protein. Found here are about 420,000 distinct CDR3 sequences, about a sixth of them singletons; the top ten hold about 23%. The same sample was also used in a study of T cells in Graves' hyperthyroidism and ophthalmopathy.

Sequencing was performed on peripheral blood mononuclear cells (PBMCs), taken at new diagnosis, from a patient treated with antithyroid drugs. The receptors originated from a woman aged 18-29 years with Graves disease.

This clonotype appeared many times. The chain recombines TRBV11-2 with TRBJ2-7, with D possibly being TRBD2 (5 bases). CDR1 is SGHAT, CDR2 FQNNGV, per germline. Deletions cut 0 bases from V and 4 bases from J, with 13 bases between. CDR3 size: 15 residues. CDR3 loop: CASSLDGVATYEQYF. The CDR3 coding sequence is TGTGCCAGCAGCTTAGACGGGGTGGCAACTTACGAGCAGTACTTC.

The CDR3: CSAYRLAGVFYEQYF. DNA of the CDR3: TGCAGTGCTTATAGACTAGCGGGAGTGTTCTACGAGCAGTACTTC. This sequence joins TRBV20-1 and TRBJ2-7; 12 bases match TRBD2. Unmatched junction bases numbered 8, after V lost 5 bases and J lost 3 bases. Per germline, CDR1 DFQATT and CDR2 SNEGSKA (reference sequence). The CDR3 length is 15 residues.

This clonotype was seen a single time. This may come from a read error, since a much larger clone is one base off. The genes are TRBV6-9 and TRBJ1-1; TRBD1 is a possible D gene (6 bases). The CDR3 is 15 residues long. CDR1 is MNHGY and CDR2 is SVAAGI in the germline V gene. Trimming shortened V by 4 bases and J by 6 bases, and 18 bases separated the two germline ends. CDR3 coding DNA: TGTGCCAGCAGTTCCCGGACAGAGGGGGGGGCTGAAGCTTTCTTT. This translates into CASSSRTEGGAEAFF.

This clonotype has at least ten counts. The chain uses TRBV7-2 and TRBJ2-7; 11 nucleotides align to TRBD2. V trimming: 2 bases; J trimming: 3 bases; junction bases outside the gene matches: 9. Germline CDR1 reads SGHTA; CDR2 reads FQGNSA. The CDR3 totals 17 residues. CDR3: CASSLLSGLAGDYEQYF. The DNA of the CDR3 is TGTGCCAGCAGCTTATTATCTGGACTAGCGGGCGACTACGAGCAGTACTTC.

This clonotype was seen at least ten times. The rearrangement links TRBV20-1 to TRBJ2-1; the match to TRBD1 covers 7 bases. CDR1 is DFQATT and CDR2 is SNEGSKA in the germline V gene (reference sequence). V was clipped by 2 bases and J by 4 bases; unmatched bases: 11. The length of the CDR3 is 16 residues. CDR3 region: CSARPYRGNSYNEQFF. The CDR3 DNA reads TGCAGTGCTAGACCATACAGGGGAAATAGTTACAATGAGCAGTTCTTC.